Sequencing of this T cell receptor beta chain was carried out in a study of T cell responses to AZD1222 COVID-19 vaccine. Using immunoSEQ multiplex PCR, the repertoire was profiled, and TCRdb retains in-frame clones only, with some absent. Of roughly 140,000 clones listed, roughly nine tenths were seen once; the top ten hold about 9.4%. Samples with a second dose at about 4 or about 12 weeks were pooled together. As concerns this clone: Its antigen is currently unknown.

Findings and limits, study-wide: Increases in Spike-specific TCR breadth and depth were seen after two AZD1222 doses. Mostly white British, mostly female donors; authors suggested clonal diversity may be underestimated. In all cases, repertoires were sampled only after the peak T cell response.

CDR1 and CDR2 (germline): MDHEN, SYDVKM. Trimming took off 6 bases at V and 0 bases at J, with 12 bases between the two ends. The CDR3 has 15 amino acids. This sequence was found in an adult who received the AZD1222 COVID-19 vaccine. The input for sequencing was peripheral blood, taken 28 days after the second AZD1222 dose. V and J are TRBV28 and TRBJ1-5; weak D call: TRBD1 (5 bases). The DNA of the CDR3 is TGTGCCAGCAGAACCGGGGGAGGTAGCAATCAGCCCCAGCATTTT. Its translation: CASRTGGGSNQPQHF.